One sample yielded the 8 T cell receptor beta chains listed below, sequenced in a study of response to subunit inactivated influenza vaccine. Using its own MiXCR run on the RT-PCR reads, TCRdb lists one record per CDR3 protein. Of under 550,000 distinct CDR3 sequences in the sample, approximately 7.8% were seen once. This specimen was PBMCs from blood, taken 23 to 25 months after vaccination. These TCRs come from a man aged 50 to 75 who received an inactivated influenza vaccine.

As for this clonotype: A single base separates this from a much larger clone, so it may be a read error. This chain joins TRBV6-5 and TRBJ2-3; D not resolved. Germline-derived CDR1 and CDR2 are MNHEY and SVGAGI. The CDR3 spans 14 residues. In DNA form, the CDR3 reads TGTGCCAACAGTTATCGCTTGAGCACAGATACGCAGTATTTT. This translates into CANSYRLSTDTQYF.

This clonotype was observed a handful of times. The rearrangement uses TRBV3-1 and TRBJ2-3; D is unresolved. V lost 0 bases and J lost 4, with 8 bases in between. There are 14 residues in the CDR3. Germline V gene lookup returns CDR1 LGHDT and CDR2 YNNKEL (reference sequence). CDR3 coding DNA: TGTGCCAGCAGCCAAGACGAATATTCAGATACGCAGTATTTT. Its protein is CASSQDEYSDTQYF.

This clonotype showed up just a few times. CDR3 DNA sequence: TGCGCCAGCAGCATCCCCGGACAGGGGCCTAACACTGAAGCTTTCTTT. It specifies CASSIPGQGPNTEAFF. The chain recombines TRBV5-1 with TRBJ1-1; TRBD1 aligns across 9 bases. Germline loops: CDR1 SGHRS, CDR2 YFSETQ. There are 16 residues in the CDR3. Unmatched junction bases numbered 9, after V lost 4 bases and J lost 2 bases.

The chain joins TRBV7-3 to TRBJ2-2; weak D call: TRBD2 (6 bases). CDR1 and CDR2 from the germline V gene are SGHTA and FQGTGA. The length of the CDR3 is 16 residues. V lost 5 bases to trimming and J lost 2 bases, with 15 bases between them. As DNA, the CDR3 is TGTGCCAGCAGCCCTGTCCAGGGACTTAACACCGGGGAGCTGTTTTTT. This translates into CASSPVQGLNTGELFF.

This clonotype was picked up a small number of times. The genes are TRBV29-1 and TRBJ2-5, with a weak D call TRBD1 (7 bases). Deletions cut 4 bases from V and 4 bases from J, with 10 bases between. The CDR3 is 12 residues long. Germline lookup yields CDR1 SQVTM and CDR2 ANQGSEA. This chain's CDR3 is CSVGQGGETQYF. The CDR3 nucleotides are TGCAGCGTTGGACAGGGAGGAGAGACCCAGTACTTC. The full variable domain, completed using reference TRBV29-1 and TRBJ2-5, is SAVISQKPSRDICQRGTSLTIQCQVDSQVTMMFWYRQQPGQSLTLIATANQGSEATYESGFVIDKFPISRPNLTFSTLTVSNMSPEDSSIYLCSVGQGGETQYFGPGTRLLVL.

This clonotype occurred many times. The chain joins TRBV4-2 to TRBJ2-5; D could derive from TRBD1 or TRBD2 (5 bases each). Germline assignment: CDR1 LGHNA and CDR2 YNFKEQ. V lost 5 bases to trimming and J lost 2 bases, with 15 bases between them. The CDR3 is 15 amino acids. The CDR3 protein is CASSIRAGAQETQYF. The DNA for the CDR3 is TGTGCCAGCAGCATCCGGGCCGGGGCTCAAGAGACCCAGTACTTC.

The V and J genes are TRBV2 and TRBJ1-5; 7 nucleotides align to TRBD1. With V trimmed by 6 bases and J by 13 bases, 9 bases remained unmatched. CDR1 and CDR2 (germline): SNHLY, FYNNEI. This CDR3 comprises 12 residues. This CDR3 is CASRGGGGGQHF. The CDR3, as DNA: TGTGCCAGCAGAGGAGGGGGCGGAGGACAGCATTTT. Supplemented by reference TRBV2 and TRBJ1-5, the full variable domain reads EPEVTQTPSHQVTQMGQEVILRCVPISNHLYFYWYRQILGQKVEFLVSFYNNEISEKSEIFDDQFSVERPDGSNFTLKIRSTKLEDSAMYFCASRGGGGGQHFGDGTRLSIL.

The CDR3 sequence is CASTTDSSKFKQYF. The DNA for the CDR3 is TGTGCCAGCACTACAGACTCCTCTAAATTCAAGCAGTACTTC. The chain is built from TRBV12-3 or TRBV12-4 and TRBJ2-7; D is undetermined. The V and J ends lost 7 bases and 8 bases respectively, with 21 bases between them. The CDR3 is made up of 14 amino acids.